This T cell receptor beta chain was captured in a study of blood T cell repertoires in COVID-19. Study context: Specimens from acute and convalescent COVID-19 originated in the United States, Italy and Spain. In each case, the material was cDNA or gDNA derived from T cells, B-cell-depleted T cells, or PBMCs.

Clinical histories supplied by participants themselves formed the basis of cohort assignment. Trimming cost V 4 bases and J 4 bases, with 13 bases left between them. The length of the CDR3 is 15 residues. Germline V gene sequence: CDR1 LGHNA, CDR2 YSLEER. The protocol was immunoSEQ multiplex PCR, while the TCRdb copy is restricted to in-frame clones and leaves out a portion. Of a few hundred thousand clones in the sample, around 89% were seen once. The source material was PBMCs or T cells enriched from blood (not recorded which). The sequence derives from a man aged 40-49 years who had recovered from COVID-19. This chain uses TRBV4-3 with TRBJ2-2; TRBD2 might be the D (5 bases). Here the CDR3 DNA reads TGCGCCAGCAGCCTAACAGTAGCGAGCACCGGGGAGCTGTTTTTT. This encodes CASSLTVASTGELFF.